This T cell receptor beta chain was observed in a study of T cell responses to AZD1222 COVID-19 vaccine. Generated by immunoSEQ multiplex PCR, the TCRdb table keeps only in-frame clones and is missing some. Among around 120,000 clones, roughly 90% were seen once, and the ten largest hold roughly 1.3%. The sequence derives from an adult in good health. Sequences were derived from peripheral blood, sampled on day 0 of AZD1222 vaccination.

CDR3 DNA: TGTGCCAGCAGCTTAGTGTCAGGGGGCGTAGCTGAAGCTTTCTTT. It yields the protein CASSLVSGGVAEAFF. The chain has TRBV7-2 and TRBJ1-1, with 8 bases that match TRBD1. CDR1 is SGHTA, CDR2 FQGNSA, per germline. CDR3 size: 15 residues. Trimming cost V 1 base and J 6 bases; bases outside gene matches: 7.